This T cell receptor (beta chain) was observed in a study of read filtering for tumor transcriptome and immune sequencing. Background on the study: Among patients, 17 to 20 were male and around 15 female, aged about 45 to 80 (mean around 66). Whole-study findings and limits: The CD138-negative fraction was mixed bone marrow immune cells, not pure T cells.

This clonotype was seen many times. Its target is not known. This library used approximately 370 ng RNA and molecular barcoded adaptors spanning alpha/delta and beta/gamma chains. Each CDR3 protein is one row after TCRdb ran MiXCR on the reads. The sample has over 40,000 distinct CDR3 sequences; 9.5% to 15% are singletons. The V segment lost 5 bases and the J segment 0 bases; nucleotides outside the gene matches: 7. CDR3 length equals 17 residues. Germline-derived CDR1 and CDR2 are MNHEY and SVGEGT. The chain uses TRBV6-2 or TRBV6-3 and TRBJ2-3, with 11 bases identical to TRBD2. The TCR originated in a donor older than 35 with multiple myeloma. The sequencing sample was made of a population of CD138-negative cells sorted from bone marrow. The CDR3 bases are TGTGCCAGCAGTAAACTACTAGCGGGAGTTAGCACAGATACGCAGTATTTT. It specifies CASSKLLAGVSTDTQYF.